Listed below are T cell receptor beta chains from one sample, sequenced in a study of T cell responses to AZD1222 COVID-19 vaccine. Assay used: immunoSEQ multiplex PCR; TCRdb lists only in-frame clones, some missing. Of about 130,000 clones listed, around 90% were seen once; the top ten hold roughly 5.2%. The source material was peripheral blood, sampled 28 days after the second AZD1222 dose. The source of these receptors is an adult who received the AZD1222 COVID-19 vaccine. Each CDR3 is given with its conserved first and last residue. The D gene is left open where the match is weak. The size of a clone is reported for some rows only, either as once, few or many, or as a class for expanded clones.

size	V	D	J	CDR3	DNA
-	TRBV11-3	-	TRBJ2-5	CASSLGFRGRETQYF	TGTGCCAGCAGCCTTGGTTTCAGGGGAAGAGAGACCCAGTACTTC
-	TRBV30	TRBD1	TRBJ2-5	CAWSLQGLETQYF	TGTGCCTGGAGTTTACAGGGGCTCGAGACCCAGTACTTC
-	TRBV2	-	TRBJ2-1	CASSESTATQFF	TGTGCCAGCAGTGAATCGACAGCAACACAGTTCTTC
-	TRBV5-1	TRBD2	TRBJ2-3	CASSFLAGGPDTQYF	TGCGCCAGCAGCTTTCTAGCGGGGGGGCCAGATACGCAGTATTTT
-	TRBV5-1	-	TRBJ1-1	CASSLAGQTNTEAFF	TGCGCCAGCAGCTTGGCTGGACAGACCAACACTGAAGCTTTCTTT
-	TRBV7-9	TRBD1	TRBJ1-2	CASSSPGGGNYGYTF	TGTGCCAGCAGCTCACCAGGGGGCGGAAACTATGGCTACACCTTC
-	TRBV30	TRBD1	TRBJ1-2	CAWSRWTGGSDGYTF	TGTGCCTGGAGTAGGTGGACAGGGGGCTCGGATGGCTACACCTTC
-	TRBV19	TRBD2	TRBJ2-1	CASRTSGVNEQFF	TGTGCCAGTAGGACTAGCGGGGTTAATGAGCAGTTCTTC
-	TRBV27	TRBD1	TRBJ1-5	CASSLTGGLGNQPQHF	TGTGCCAGCAGTTTAACAGGGGGCTTAGGCAATCAGCCCCAGCATTTT
-	TRBV4-1	-	TRBJ1-6	CASSQGEGTGPYNSPLHF	TGCGCCAGCAGCCAAGGTGAGGGGACGGGGCCCTATAATTCACCCCTCCACTTT
-	TRBV3-1/TRBV3-2	-	TRBJ2-5	CASSQDSGRETQYF	TGTGCCAGCAGCCAAGACAGTGGAAGGGAGACCCAGTACTTC
few	TRBV7-9	TRBD1	TRBJ2-5	CASSTRGRETQYF	TGTGCCAGCAGCACCAGGGGGCGAGAGACCCAGTACTTC
-	TRBV19	TRBD1	TRBJ2-7	CASSRRQGVMHEQYF	TGTGCCAGTAGTAGGAGACAGGGAGTTATGCACGAGCAGTACTTC
-	TRBV6-8	TRBD1	TRBJ1-1	CASRPQGADTEAFF	TGTGCCAGCAGGCCACAGGGGGCGGACACTGAAGCTTTCTTT
-	TRBV5-1	TRBD1	TRBJ1-2	CASSLVGGGNYGYTF	TGCGCCAGCAGCTTGGTCGGAGGGGGCAACTATGGCTACACCTTC
many	TRBV6-5	TRBD1	TRBJ1-1	CASNIGTGGVTEAFF	TGTGCCAGCAACATAGGGACAGGGGGGGTCACTGAAGCTTTCTTT
few	TRBV27	-	TRBJ1-5	CASSSQNQPQHF	TGTGCCAGCAGTTCCCAGAATCAGCCCCAGCATTTT
few	TRBV15	TRBD1	TRBJ1-1	CATSRGTENTEAFF	TGTGCCACCAGCCGGGGGACAGAGAACACTGAAGCTTTCTTT
-	TRBV5-1	-	TRBJ2-7	CASRELGAYEQYF	TGCGCCAGCAGAGAGTTGGGGGCCTACGAGCAGTACTTC
-	TRBV6-5	TRBD1	TRBJ1-6	CASRLQGHNSPLHF	TGTGCCAGCAGGCTACAGGGGCATAATTCACCCCTCCACTTT
-	TRBV7-8	-	TRBJ2-1	CASSLAVGWNEQFF	TGTGCCAGCAGCTTAGCGGTAGGTTGGAATGAGCAGTTCTTC
-	TRBV3-1/TRBV3-2	-	TRBJ1-6	CASSQKPNSPLHF	TGTGCCAGCAGCCAAAAGCCGAATTCACCCCTCCACTTT
once	TRBV27	-	TRBJ2-1	CASTPGGLGNEQFF	TGTGCCAGCACCCCCGGGGGTCTAGGCAATGAGCAGTTCTTC
-	TRBV19	-	TRBJ2-3	CASRDPQGIHTQYF	TGTGCCAGTAGGGATCCACAGGGAATTCATACGCAGTATTTT
-	TRBV10-3	TRBD1	TRBJ2-5	CATQVQGETQYF	TGTGCCACTCAAGTACAGGGGGAGACCCAGTACTTC
-	TRBV24-1	-	TRBJ2-1	CATSDFRAAPYNEQFF	TGTGCCACCAGTGATTTTCGGGCAGCCCCGTACAATGAGCAGTTCTTC
-	TRBV29-1	TRBD1	TRBJ2-5	CSVTRQGPQETQYF	TGCAGCGTTACCAGACAGGGGCCGCAAGAGACCCAGTACTTC
-	TRBV5-6	-	TRBJ2-7	CASSLGGYEQYF	TGTGCCAGCAGCTTGGGCGGTTACGAGCAGTACTTC
-	TRBV4-2	-	TRBJ2-3	CASSPPGTDTQYF	TGTGCCAGCAGCCCTCCAGGCACAGATACGCAGTATTTT
-	TRBV5-1	-	TRBJ1-2	CASSLAGEILYGYTF	TGCGCCAGCAGCTTGGCCGGGGAAATCCTCTATGGCTACACCTTC
-	TRBV12-3/TRBV12-4	-	TRBJ1-4	CASSFSSPPLFF	TGTGCCAGCAGTTTCTCCAGCCCCCCTTTGTTTTTT
-	TRBV11-2	-	TRBJ2-1	CASSFIYSGEQFF	TGTGCCAGCAGCTTTATCTACTCAGGTGAGCAGTTCTTC
-	TRBV6-2/TRBV6-3	-	TRBJ1-1	CASSYGEGLNTEAFF	TGTGCCAGCAGTTACGGTGAGGGTTTGAACACTGAAGCTTTCTTT
-	TRBV19	-	TRBJ1-2	CASSIWAGDYPYTF	TGTGCCAGTAGTATTTGGGCAGGGGACTATCCCTACACCTTC
-	TRBV29-1	TRBD1	TRBJ1-4	CSVTRTGGEKLFF	TGCAGCGTTACGAGGACAGGCGGGGAAAAACTGTTTTTT
once	TRBV19	-	TRBJ2-6	CASSDGSGANVLTF	TGTGCCAGTTCCGACGGCTCTGGGGCCAACGTCCTGACTTTC
-	TRBV10-1	TRBD2	TRBJ2-1	CASSEAGGASYNEQFF	TGCGCCAGCAGTGAGGCGGGGGGGGCCTCCTACAATGAGCAGTTCTTC
-	TRBV11-3	-	TRBJ1-5	CASSLDPSGGSENQPQHF	TGTGCCAGCAGCTTAGATCCGAGTGGGGGTAGTGAAAATCAGCCCCAGCATTTT
-	TRBV28	TRBD2	TRBJ2-7	CASSGLAVLPTSYEQYF	TGTGCCAGCAGTGGACTAGCGGTACTTCCAACCTCCTACGAGCAGTACTTC
-	TRBV6-6	-	TRBJ1-1	CASSYLETNTEAFF	TGTGCCAGCAGTTACCTTGAGACGAACACTGAAGCTTTCTTT
-	TRBV7-2	TRBD2	TRBJ2-7	CASSLAGTSGYEQYF	TGTGCCAGCAGCTTAGCAGGGACTAGCGGCTACGAGCAGTACTTC
-	TRBV20-1	-	TRBJ2-3	CSASESDTQYF	TGCAGTGCTAGCGAATCAGATACGCAGTATTTT